This T cell receptor (beta chain) was observed in a study of CD8 T cells in ankylosing spondylitis. General study points: Enrichment of disease-linked clones was reportedly significant in matched ankylosing spondylitis synovial fluid. Those disease-linked clones were CD8+; they were also relatively rare in peripheral blood. Blood from ankylosing spondylitis patients appeared to carry a characteristic eight-variant TCR beta motif. Earlier literature documents some of the motif variants in reactive arthritis synovial fluid and blood.

CDR3 length: 12 amino acids. Germline V gives CDR1 SGHDN, CDR2 FVKESK. V lost 5 bases to trimming and J lost 6 bases, with 8 bases between them. The sample holds many counts of this clonotype. What it recognizes is unknown. Researchers built TCR beta libraries using quantitative 5'-RACE with molecular barcodes. MiXCR was run by TCRdb on the 5' RACE reads, yielding one entry per CDR3 protein. Among tens of thousands of distinct CDR3 sequences listed, around 8.5% were seen once. Sequenced sample: blood, either unsorted or a sorted T cell fraction (not recorded which). This TCR came from a male donor with ankylosing spondylitis. The chain carries TRBV14 and TRBJ2-1, with a possible D match to TRBD2 (6 bases). The CDR3 loop is CASSRLVNEQFF. Written as DNA, the CDR3 is TGTGCCAGCAGCAGACTAGTCAATGAGCAGTTCTTC.